This T cell receptor (beta chain) was sequenced for a study of CD8 T cells in Susac syndrome. The authors sequenced TCR beta from blood CD8+ and CD4+ T cells. The controls, all healthy donors, were matched for age and sex. Negative isolation was used for CD8+ and CD4+ T cells, and FACS enrichment was applied to TEMRA cells. Reverse transcription of about 0.45 to 1 ug RNA used random hexamers. The authors amplified TCR beta CDR3 across 54 Vbeta and 13 Jbeta using immunoSEQ multiplex PCR. Via MiXCR, TCRdb re-called the immunoSEQ multiplex PCR reads, giving one row per CDR3 protein. The table shows tens of thousands of distinct CDR3 sequences, with roughly 94% occurring only once. The CDR3 is made up of 11 amino acids. The germline V and J ends were trimmed by 7 bases and 8 bases, with 11 bases remaining between them.

The receptor was isolated from a human donor in good health. The sequencing input was CD8+ T cells from PBMCs. The chain links TRBV12-3 or TRBV12-4 to TRBJ1-2; D uncertain. The DNA for the CDR3 is TGTGCCAGCATCTTAGCGTCAGGCTACACCTTC. Encoded protein: CASILASGYTF.